Listed below are T cell receptor beta chains from one sample, sequenced in a study of blood T cell repertoires in COVID-19. The assay was immunoSEQ multiplex PCR, and TCRdb's table has in-frame clones only and misses some. This table holds about 76,000 clones, over 80% found once. The sample was peripheral blood. The receptor set was obtained from a man aged 50 to 59 with active COVID-19. Both conserved end residues are part of each CDR3. Fields, in order: V gene, J gene, CDR3 protein.

TRBV12-3/TRBV12-4,TRBJ2-1,CASTPGGPNEQFF
TRBV9,TRBJ2-7,CASSVGVGSGSHEQYF
TRBV24-1,TRBJ1-1,CATIHRGLNTEAFF
TRBV28,TRBJ2-5,CASSPWGTTVGGETQYF
TRBV9,TRBJ2-7,CASSGEGGSAVSDEQYF
TRBV5-4,TRBJ2-3,CASSFTSGGRTDTQYF
TRBV4-3,TRBJ1-5,CASSQGRGNQPQHF
TRBV19,TRBJ1-5,CASSTSQGLKPQHF
TRBV28,TRBJ1-2,CASSRLPAGGSGYTF
TRBV30,TRBJ1-3,CAGRTGLGNTIYF
TRBV2,TRBJ2-1,CASSVRGDTPYNEQFF
TRBV27,TRBJ2-3,CASSHLDRGGTDTQYF
TRBV6-6,TRBJ1-1,CASTQEGNRAEAFF
TRBV5-6,TRBJ1-1,CASSSRHRSAVGNTEAFF
TRBV5-1,TRBJ1-2,CASSSWTGGDDGYTF
TRBV30,TRBJ1-3,CAWSEGATSGNTIYF
TRBV7-2,TRBJ1-1,CASNLGEGRTEAFF
TRBV9,TRBJ2-1,CASSVEGLVGEQFF
TRBV5-1,TRBJ2-4,CASSSSTGTSLKVQYF
TRBV21-1,TRBJ2-7,CASTSVPYEQYF
TRBV4-3,TRBJ1-1,CASSQDLRGGGTEAFF
TRBV30,TRBJ2-7,CAWSVAGSYEQYF
TRBV12-3/TRBV12-4,TRBJ2-1,CASRGTVYNEQFF
TRBV7-9,TRBJ2-7,CASSLSAGDYEQYF
TRBV30,TRBJ1-5,CAWRRSGTGGLSPQHF
TRBV10-3,TRBJ1-6,CAISGGDSPLHF
TRBV4-1,TRBJ2-1,CASSSRTADEQFF
TRBV28,TRBJ2-7,CASSLSLDRRDSYEQYF
TRBV6-1,TRBJ1-4,CASSEPDRGRANEKLFF
TRBV10-3,TRBJ1-1,CAISESSGNTEAFF
TRBV6-2/TRBV6-3,TRBJ2-1,CASSDGTSGRALSNEQFF
TRBV19,TRBJ1-2,CASSHQGSGVGYTF
TRBV29-1,TRBJ1-2,CSVENPQESGYTF
TRBV7-2,TRBJ1-5,CASSQDRGDQPQHF
TRBV5-6,TRBJ2-3,CASSFLPLAGGTDTQYF
TRBV14,TRBJ2-1,CASRAGGGYNEQFF
TRBV7-9,TRBJ1-4,CASSVGQGREKLFF
TRBV10-3,TRBJ2-5,CAISVGGGAETQYF
TRBV10-1,TRBJ1-3,CASSGYRSSGNTIYF
TRBV5-1,TRBJ1-1,CASSSGQGRTEAFF
TRBV28,TRBJ2-5,CASSLVAGRGETQYF
TRBV30,TRBJ2-7,CAWSPLWARDPPYEQYF
TRBV18,TRBJ1-3,CASSPARGIRGNTIYF
TRBV4-3,TRBJ1-4,CASSSRQSNEKLFF
TRBV7-2,TRBJ1-4,CASSLSTGANEKLFF